The clone carrying this T cell receptor (beta chain) was picked up one time. Its antigen is not identified. This sample was taken from a study of siplizumab effects on memory and regulatory T cells. Measured with immunoSEQ multiplex PCR; TCRdb has only the in-frame clones, and not every one. The sample lists about 100,000 clones; 80% to 95% were seen once. The study's findings and limits: Suppression by proliferating Tregs derived from siplizumab cultures was not verified. Naive T cells apparently outstripped memory cells in diversity and seemed major alloresponse contributors. Most proliferating CD4+ or CD8+ clones, roughly 80-97%, had no naive or memory assignment. A minor share of alloreactive clones matched unstimulated subsets.

J gave up 1 base and V 2 bases, and 7 bases lay outside the gene matches. The CDR3 contains 16 residues. Germline V gene sequence: CDR1 SGHAT, CDR2 FQNNGV. This TCR derives from a human donor in good health. Sequencing used CD4+ T cells sorted from blood. The chain recombines TRBV11-2 with TRBJ2-5, with 7 nucleotides matching TRBD2. The CDR3 DNA reads TGTGCCAGCAGCTTACTCGATAGCGGGTTCCAAGAGACCCAGTACTTC. Translated, it gives CASSLLDSGFQETQYF.